A selection of T cell receptor beta chains follows, all from one sample in a study of blood T cells in healthy people across ages. From the 5' RACE reads, TCRdb called clonotypes with MiXCR, one entry per CDR3 protein. The repertoire has just under 750,000 distinct CDR3 sequences, about a fifth of them found once; the top ten carry roughly 22%. Sequences were obtained from blood. All receptors come from a man aged 70-80 years in good health. Each CDR3 is given without its conserved first and last residue. Each record gives: CDR3 protein, V gene, J gene.

ASSQVLGSSSPLH	TRBV14	TRBJ1-6
ASSVVASFDSPLH	TRBV9	TRBJ1-6
AISLEGGGRTQY	TRBV12-3/TRBV12-4	TRBJ2-3
ASSLGGHSYEQY	TRBV18	TRBJ2-7
ASSTDSGDTQY	TRBV28	TRBJ2-3
ASRTGGWYNEQF	TRBV2	TRBJ2-1
ASNDGRAGEKLF	TRBV6-5	TRBJ1-4
SAGGQGLAF	TRBV29-1	TRBJ1-1
ASTRLSGGAPDTQY	TRBV25-1	TRBJ2-3
ASRPGQGLASGYT	TRBV12-3/TRBV12-4	TRBJ1-2
SPEKLF	TRBV29-1	TRBJ1-4
SARRDISNTEAF	TRBV20-1	TRBJ1-1
ASSPISDMPYEQY	TRBV18	.
ATSIWSEVSKQF	TRBV15	TRBJ2-1
ASSNPGQGGNEQF	TRBV6-6	.
ASSARNSGINEQF	TRBV18	.
SVGAGLYTDTQY	TRBV29-1	TRBJ2-3
ASSLLAGGPAF	TRBV12-3/TRBV12-4	TRBJ2-5
SAPEVNKINEQF	TRBV20-1	TRBJ2-1
SARALGALAGGSYNEQF	TRBV20-1	TRBJ2-1
ASTSAVANTGELF	TRBV5-1	TRBJ2-2
ASLGLAYEQY	TRBV6-1	TRBJ2-7
ASSLSRVGNEQF	TRBV7-6	TRBJ2-1